Listed here are 2 T cell receptor beta chains from one sample, sequenced in a study of cytomegalovirus exposure and HLA in healthy donors. The primer mix had 60 Vbeta and 13 Jbeta primers. Only in-frame clones appear in the TCRdb table, and some are missing; sequencing was by immunoSEQ multiplex PCR. The sample shows more than 150,000 clones, 84% of them seen only once. The specimen sequenced was PBMCs. The source is a girl aged 2 to 9 in good health and CMV-seropositive.

The CDR3 here is CASRDSGRAADTQYF. CDR3 in DNA: TGTGCCAGCAGGGATAGCGGGAGGGCCGCAGATACGCAGTATTTT. The chain carries TRBV28 and TRBJ2-3; 11 nucleotides match TRBD2. The CDR3 loop spans 15 amino acids. Losses at the gene ends were 6 bases for V and 4 bases for J; bases not matched to a gene: 6. Germline V gene data show CDR1 as MDHEN and CDR2 as SYDVKM.

J is TRBJ1-1 and V is TRBV29-1; 8 positions agree with TRBD1. This CDR3 region has 13 residues. Germline V lookup: CDR1 SQVTM, CDR2 ANQGSEA. The junction had 9 bases not matched to a gene; V was cut back by 6 bases and J by 6 bases. The CDR3 is CSVNDRGGSEAFF. In nucleotides, the CDR3 is TGCAGCGTAAATGACAGGGGAGGCTCTGAAGCTTTCTTT.